This TCR beta chain was sequenced for a study of PD-L1 blockade in urothelial cancer. Study background: Individuals in the cohort had been given 0 to 3 earlier chemotherapy regimens. It was at 3 weeks (second dose) and 6 weeks after treatment start that blood was analyzed. T cells numbered a median of approximately 140,000 in the blood samples.

V was pared by 8 bases and J by 1 base, with 13 bases of the junction left unmatched. Per germline, CDR1 MNHNY and CDR2 SVGAGI (reference sequence). The CDR3 is 16 amino acids. Only in-frame clones appear in the TCRdb table, and some are missing; sequencing was by immunoSEQ multiplex PCR. The sample contains approximately 100,000 clones, about 90% of which appear only once. The specimen comprised PBMCs, sampled around atezolizumab (anti-PD-L1) treatment. The source is a woman aged 80 or older with urothelial cancer. The chain employs TRBV6-6 and TRBJ1-2; TRBD1 matches 7 bases. CDR3 in DNA: TGTGCCAGCCTCCCCCGAGGGGGCCACAATAACTATGGCTACACCTTC. Encoded protein: CASLPRGGHNNYGYTF.